This T cell receptor (beta chain) emerged from a study of blood T cell repertoires in COVID-19. Overall study: The United States, Italy and Spain provided the acute and convalescent COVID-19 samples.

Trimming removed 3 bases from V and 1 base from J, with 7 bases in between. This CDR3 contains 13 residues. Data came from immunoSEQ multiplex PCR; TCRdb stores just in-frame clones and leaves some out. The sample lists roughly 190,000 clones, roughly 80% seen once, with approximately 3% in the top ten. In its sample, this clone was seen a few times. Study members were between about 18 and 100 years old and lived in about two dozen US regions. Participant-given clinical history determined each cohort assignment. What the recovered Cohort 3 donors had was two negative PCRs, clearance, or symptom resolution.

The receptor comes from a woman in her 30s who had recovered from COVID-19. Sample: PBMCs or T cells enriched from blood (not recorded which). The chain employs TRBV12-3 or TRBV12-4 and TRBJ2-7; perhaps TRBD1 as D (6 bases). CDR3 amino acids: CASSFGQSYEQYF. DNA for the CDR3: TGTGCCAGCAGTTTCGGACAGTCCTACGAGCAGTACTTC.